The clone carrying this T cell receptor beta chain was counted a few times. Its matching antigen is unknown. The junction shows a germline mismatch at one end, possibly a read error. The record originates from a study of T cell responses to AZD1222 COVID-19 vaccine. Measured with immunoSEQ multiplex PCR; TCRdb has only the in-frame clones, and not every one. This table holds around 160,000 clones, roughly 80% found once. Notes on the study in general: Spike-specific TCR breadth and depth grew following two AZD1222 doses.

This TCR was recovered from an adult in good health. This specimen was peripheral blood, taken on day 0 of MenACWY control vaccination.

CDR3: CASSPLGGSGYIF. DNA of the CDR3: TGTGCCAGCTCACCCCTCGGGGGGAGTGGCTACATCTTC. The chain carries TRBV18 and TRBJ1-2; weak D call: TRBD1 (5 bases). Germline lookup yields CDR1 KGHSH and CDR2 LQKENI. The CDR3 has 13 residues.